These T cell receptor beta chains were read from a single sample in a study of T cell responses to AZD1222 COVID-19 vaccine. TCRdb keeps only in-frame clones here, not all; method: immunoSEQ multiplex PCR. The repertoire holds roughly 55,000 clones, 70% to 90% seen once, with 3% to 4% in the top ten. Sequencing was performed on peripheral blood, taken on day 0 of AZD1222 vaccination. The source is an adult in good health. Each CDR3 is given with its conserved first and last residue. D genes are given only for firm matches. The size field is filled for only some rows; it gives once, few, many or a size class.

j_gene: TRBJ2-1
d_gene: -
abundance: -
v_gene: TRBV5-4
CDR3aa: CASSLGNEQFF
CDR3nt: TGTGCCAGCAGCTTGGGCAATGAGCAGTTCTTC

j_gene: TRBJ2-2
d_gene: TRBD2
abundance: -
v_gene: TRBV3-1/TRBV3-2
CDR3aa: CASSPFGRGGKSGELFF
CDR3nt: TGTGCCAGCAGCCCCTTCGGGCGGGGGGGAAAATCCGGGGAGCTGTTTTTT

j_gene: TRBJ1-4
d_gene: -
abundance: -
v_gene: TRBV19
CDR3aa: CASSIGDRRLATNEKLFF
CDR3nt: TGTGCCAGTAGTATAGGTGACAGGAGGCTTGCAACTAATGAAAAACTGTTTTTT

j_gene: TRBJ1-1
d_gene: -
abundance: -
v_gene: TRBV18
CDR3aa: CASSPTGGGEAFF
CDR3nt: TGTGCCAGCTCGCCGACAGGTGGGGGTGAAGCTTTCTTT

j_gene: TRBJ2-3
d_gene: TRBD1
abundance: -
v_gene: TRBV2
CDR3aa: CASEDPGQPSTDTQYF
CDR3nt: TGTGCCAGCGAAGACCCGGGACAGCCTAGCACAGATACGCAGTATTTT

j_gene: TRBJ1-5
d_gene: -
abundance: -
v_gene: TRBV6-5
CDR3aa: CASRLQGNQPQHF
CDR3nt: TGTGCCAGCAGATTACAGGGAAATCAGCCCCAGCATTTT

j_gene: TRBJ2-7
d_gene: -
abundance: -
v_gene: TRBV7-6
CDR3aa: CASSSGDSSYF
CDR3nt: TGTGCCAGCAGCTCGGGGGACTCCTCGTACTTC

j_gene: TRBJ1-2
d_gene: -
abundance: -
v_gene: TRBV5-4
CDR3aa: CASSLGLTDIYGYTF
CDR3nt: TGTGCCAGCAGCTTGGGCCTGACAGATATCTATGGCTACACCTTC

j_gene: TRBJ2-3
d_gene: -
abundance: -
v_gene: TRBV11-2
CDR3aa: CASSPRGGRTDTQYF
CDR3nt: TGTGCCAGCAGCCCTAGGGGGGGACGCACAGATACGCAGTATTTT

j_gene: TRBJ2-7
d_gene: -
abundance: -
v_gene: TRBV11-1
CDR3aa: CASSLGQGIYEQYF
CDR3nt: TGTGCCAGCAGCTTAGGCCAGGGTATCTACGAGCAGTACTTC

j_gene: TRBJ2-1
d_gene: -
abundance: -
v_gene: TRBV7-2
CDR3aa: CASSDNGRTRSYNEQFF
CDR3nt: TGTGCCAGCAGCGACAACGGACGGACTCGTTCCTACAATGAGCAGTTCTTC

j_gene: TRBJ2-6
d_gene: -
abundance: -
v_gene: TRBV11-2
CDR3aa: CASSLTVTGANVLTF
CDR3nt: TGTGCCAGCAGCTTAACGGTAACTGGGGCCAACGTCCTGACTTTC

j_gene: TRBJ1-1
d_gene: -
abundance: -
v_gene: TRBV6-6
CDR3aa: CASSSTGGTEAFF
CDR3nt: TGTGCCAGCAGTTCTACCGGGGGTACTGAAGCTTTCTTT

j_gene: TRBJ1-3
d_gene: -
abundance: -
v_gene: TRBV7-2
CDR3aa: CASSLAGSGNTIYF
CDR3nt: TGTGCCAGCAGCTTGGCGGGGTCTGGAAACACCATATATTTT

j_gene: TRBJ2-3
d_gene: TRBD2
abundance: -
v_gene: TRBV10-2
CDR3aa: CASSESTSGDSDTQYF
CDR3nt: TGCGCCAGCAGTGAGTCAACTAGCGGGGACTCAGATACGCAGTATTTT

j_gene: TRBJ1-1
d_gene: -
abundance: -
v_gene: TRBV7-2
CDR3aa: CASSLEAVPNTEAFF
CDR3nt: TGTGCCAGCAGCTTAGAGGCAGTGCCGAACACTGAAGCTTTCTTT

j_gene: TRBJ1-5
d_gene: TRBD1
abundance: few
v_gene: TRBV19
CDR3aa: CASSRQGGQPQHF
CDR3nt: TGTGCCAGCAGCCGACAGGGTGGCCAGCCCCAGCATTTT

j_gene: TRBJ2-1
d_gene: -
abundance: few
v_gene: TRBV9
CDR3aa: CASSPRQGSYNEQFF
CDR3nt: TGTGCCAGCAGCCCTCGCCAGGGCTCCTACAATGAGCAGTTCTTC

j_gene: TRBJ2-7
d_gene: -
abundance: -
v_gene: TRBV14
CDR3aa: CASSQRRQDHEQYF
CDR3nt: TGTGCCAGCAGCCAGCGAAGACAGGACCACGAGCAGTACTTC

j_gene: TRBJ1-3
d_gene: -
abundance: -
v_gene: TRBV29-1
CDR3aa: CSVETPGPGEHTIYF
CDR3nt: TGCAGCGTTGAGACCCCCGGGCCCGGGGAACACACCATATATTTT

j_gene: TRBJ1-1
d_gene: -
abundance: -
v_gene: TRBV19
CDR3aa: CASSRESLAGNTEAFF
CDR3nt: TGTGCCAGTAGCAGGGAATCCCTTGCGGGGAACACTGAAGCTTTCTTT

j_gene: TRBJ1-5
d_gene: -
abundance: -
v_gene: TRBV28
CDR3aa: CASRPYRNQPQHF
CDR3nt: TGTGCCTCGCGTCCGTATCGCAATCAGCCCCAGCATTTT

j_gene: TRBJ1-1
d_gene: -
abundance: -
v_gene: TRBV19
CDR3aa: CASSIGGGRVYTEAFF
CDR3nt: TGTGCCAGTAGTATCGGGGGGGGGCGCGTATACACTGAAGCTTTCTTT

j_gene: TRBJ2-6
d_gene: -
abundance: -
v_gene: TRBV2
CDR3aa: CASNGVGSGANVLTF
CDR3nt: TGTGCCAGCAACGGGGTGGGTTCGGGGGCCAACGTCCTGACTTTC

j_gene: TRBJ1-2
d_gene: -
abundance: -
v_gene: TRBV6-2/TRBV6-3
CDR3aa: CASSYGRNFYGYTF
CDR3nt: TGTGCCAGCAGTTACGGGCGGAACTTCTATGGCTACACCTTC

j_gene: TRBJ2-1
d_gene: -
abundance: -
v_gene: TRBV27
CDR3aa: CASSLSGRGLFYEQFF
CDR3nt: TGTGCCAGCAGTTTATCGGGCAGGGGTTTATTTTATGAGCAGTTCTTC

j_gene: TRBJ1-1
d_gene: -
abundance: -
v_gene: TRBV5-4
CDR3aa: CASSPGGSEAFF
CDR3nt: TGTGCCAGCAGCCCGGGAGGGAGCGAAGCTTTCTTT

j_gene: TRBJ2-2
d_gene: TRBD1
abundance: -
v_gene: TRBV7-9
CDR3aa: CASSLTGDTGELFF
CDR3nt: TGTGCCAGCAGCCTGACAGGGGACACCGGGGAGCTGTTTTTT

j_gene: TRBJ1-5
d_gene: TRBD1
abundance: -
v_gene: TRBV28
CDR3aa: CASSFPGQGGQPQHF
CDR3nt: TGTGCCAGCAGTTTCCCGGGACAGGGGGGTCAGCCCCAGCATTTT

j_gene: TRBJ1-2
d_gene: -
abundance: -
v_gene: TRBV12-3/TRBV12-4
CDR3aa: CASSSFPGGYTF
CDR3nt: TGTGCCAGCAGTTCCTTTCCGGGGGGCTACACCTTC

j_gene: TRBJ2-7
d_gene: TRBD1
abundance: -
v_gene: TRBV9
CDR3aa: CASSVGRGDRKTYEQYF
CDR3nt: TGTGCCAGCAGCGTAGGTCGCGGGGACAGGAAGACCTACGAGCAGTACTTC

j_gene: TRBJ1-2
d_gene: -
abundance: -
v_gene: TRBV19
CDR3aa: CASNDGGQIYGYTF
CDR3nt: TGTGCCAGTAACGATGGCGGGCAGATCTATGGCTACACCTTC

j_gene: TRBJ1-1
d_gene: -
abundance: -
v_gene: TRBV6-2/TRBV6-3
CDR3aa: CASSYGLLKGEAFF
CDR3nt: TGTGCCAGCAGTTACGGGCTCCTAAAGGGTGAAGCTTTCTTT

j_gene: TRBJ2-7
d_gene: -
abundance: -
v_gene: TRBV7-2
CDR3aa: CASSLVETGRNEQYF
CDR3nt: TGTGCCAGCAGCTTAGTAGAGACAGGGAGGAACGAGCAGTACTTC